Presented here are 19 T cell receptor beta chains from one specimen sequenced in a study of blood T cell repertoires in COVID-19. Profiling relied on immunoSEQ multiplex PCR, and the TCRdb table lists in-frame clones only, not all of them. This table has more than 40,000 clones, 90% appearing once. Sequencing input: peripheral blood. The receptors were sampled from a man in his sixties or seventies with acute or convalescent COVID-19.

The chain employs TRBV7-3 and TRBJ1-1; 8 bases agree with TRBD1. J gave up 5 bases and V 5 bases, and 7 bases lay outside the gene matches. This CDR3 contains 14 residues. The germline gives CDR1 SGHTA, CDR2 FQGTGA. In DNA, the CDR3 is TGTGCCAGCAGCCCTAACAGGGGGAGTACTGAAGCTTTCTTT. Protein product: CASSPNRGSTEAFF.

This sequence joins TRBV5-1 and TRBJ2-7; the D is unclear. The CDR3 covers 11 residues. Per the germline V gene, CDR1 is SGHRS and CDR2 is YFSETQ. Trimming removed 1 base at V and 5 bases at J, with 4 bases between. The CDR3 DNA sequence: TGCGCCAGCAGCTTGTCTCACGAGCAGTACTTC. It translates to CASSLSHEQYF. Using reference TRBV5-1 and TRBJ2-7 for the parts outside the CDR3, the full variable domain is KAGVTQTPRYLIKTRGQQVTLSCSPISGHRSVSWYQQTPGQGLQFLFEYFSETQRNKGNFPGRFSGRQFSNSRSEMNVSTLELGDSALYLCASSLSHEQYFGPGTRLTVT.

This chain joins TRBV5-5 and TRBJ2-7, with D uncertain. V was cut by 0 bases and J by 0 bases, with 7 bases left in between. Germline CDR1 and CDR2: SGHKS and YYEKEE (reference sequence). This CDR3 is 14 amino acids long. The CDR3 is CASSLESRSYEQYF. For the CDR3, the DNA is TGTGCCAGCAGCTTGGAATCTCGCTCCTACGAGCAGTACTTC.

The chain is built from TRBV5-1 and TRBJ2-5, with TRBD1 matching over 9 bases. Germline-derived CDR1 and CDR2 are SGHRS and YFSETQ. The V gene end was trimmed by 7 bases and the J gene end by 4 bases; junction bases not matched to a gene: 8. The CDR3 contains 14 residues. CDR3 DNA: TGCGCCAGCGGCGAGACAGGGGGTGGAGAGACCCAGTACTTC. Translating it yields CASGETGGGETQYF.

This chain uses TRBV6-2 or TRBV6-3 with TRBJ2-5, with a weak D call TRBD2 (5 bases). V was pared by 3 bases and J by 7 bases, with 18 bases between. CDR1 and CDR2 (germline): MNHEY, SVGEGT. The CDR3 is 15 residues long. The chain's CDR3 is CASSYVAGPRGTQYF. For the CDR3, the DNA is TGTGCCAGCAGTTATGTGGCGGGCCCCCGGGGGACCCAGTACTTC.

The V gene is TRBV6-2 or TRBV6-3, the J gene TRBJ1-1; 7 bases are a match to TRBD1. The CDR3 sequence is 14 residues long. The trim removed 4 bases at V and 3 bases at J, leaving 5 bases unmatched. CDR1 MNHEY and CDR2 SVGEGT come from the germline V gene. CDR3 amino acids: CASSWAGGYTEAFF. In DNA, the CDR3 is TGTGCCAGCAGTTGGGCAGGGGGTTACACTGAAGCTTTCTTT.

The chain joins TRBV6-2 or TRBV6-3 to TRBJ1-5; D is unclear. The germline V gene has CDR1 MNHEY and CDR2 SVGEGT. Trimming took 2 bases from V and 0 from J, leaving 11 bases between them. The CDR3 is made up of 16 amino acids. The CDR3 DNA sequence: TGTGCCAGCAGTTACCGTACAGAAAATAGCAATCAGCCCCAGCATTTT. Protein: CASSYRTENSNQPQHF.

The gene calls are TRBV2 and TRBJ2-1; 7 nucleotides match TRBD1. V was clipped by 6 bases and J by 5 bases; unmatched bases: 10. The CDR3 is 15 amino acids. Germline lookup yields CDR1 SNHLY and CDR2 FYNNEI. Written as DNA, the CDR3 is TGTGCCAGCAGGGAGACAGGGTTTTTCCACAATGAGCAGTTCTTC. Translating gives CASRETGFFHNEQFF. Combining the CDR3 with reference TRBV2 and TRBJ2-1 gives the whole variable domain EPEVTQTPSHQVTQMGQEVILRCVPISNHLYFYWYRQILGQKVEFLVSFYNNEISEKSEIFDDQFSVERPDGSNFTLKIRSTKLEDSAMYFCASRETGFFHNEQFFGPGTRLTVL.

This chain links TRBV18 with TRBJ2-6; the match to TRBD1 covers 12 bases. Trimming took 3 bases from V and 2 from J; bases not matched to a gene: 5. The CDR3 runs 18 residues. The germline CDR1 and CDR2 sequences are KGHSH and LQKENI. Here the CDR3 reads CASSPPGTGGAGANVLTF. As DNA, the CDR3 is TGTGCCAGCTCACCCCCCGGGACAGGGGGCGCTGGGGCCAACGTCCTGACTTTC.

The chain couples TRBV9 to TRBJ1-4; 11 bases match TRBD1. CDR3 length equals 16 residues. CDR1 SGDLS and CDR2 YYNGEE come from the germline V gene. Trimming cost V 4 bases and J 5 bases; bases outside gene matches: 7. CDR3: CASSPGQGARNEKLFF. The CDR3 nucleotides read TGTGCCAGCAGCCCTGGACAGGGGGCTAGGAATGAAAAACTGTTTTTT.

The rearrangement links TRBV7-9 to TRBJ1-2; D is unclear. This CDR3 is 14 amino acids long. V lost 3 bases, J lost 6 bases, and 14 bases lay in between. CDR1 SEHNR and CDR2 FQNEAQ come from the germline V gene (reference sequence). The CDR3 spells CASSLGSQGNGYTF. The CDR3 coding sequence is TGTGCCAGCAGCTTGGGGAGTCAAGGGAATGGCTACACCTTC.

The chain employs TRBV6-2 or TRBV6-3 and TRBJ2-2, with a weak D call TRBD1 (6 bases). Germline V gene sequence: CDR1 MNHEY, CDR2 SVGEGT. V shed 6 bases and J shed 4 bases, with 18 bases lying between them. This CDR3 is 16 amino acids long. CDR3: CASSTGKGRGTGELFF. The CDR3 bases are TGTGCCAGCAGCACAGGGAAGGGACGGGGCACCGGGGAGCTGTTTTTT.

The chain carries TRBV6-5 and TRBJ1-6, with D unclear. Germline V gene data show CDR1 as MNHEY and CDR2 as SVGAGI. CDR3 length: 15 residues. Between the trimmed V and J ends, which lost 7 bases and 4 bases, there was a span of 14 bases. The CDR3 sequence is CASIPSSLYNSPLHF. The CDR3 DNA follows: TGTGCCAGCATCCCTTCGAGCCTGTATAATTCACCCCTCCACTTT.

The V gene is TRBV7-6, the J gene TRBJ2-1; 7 bases map to TRBD1. The CDR3 is 15 amino acids. Germline trimming cut 1 base from V and 8 bases from J; bases unmatched to any gene: 8. Germline V gene data show CDR1 as SGHVS and CDR2 as FNYEAQ. CDR3 sequence reads: CASSLGGQTWDEQFF. The CDR3 region has the DNA TGTGCCAGCAGCTTAGGGGGACAGACCTGGGATGAGCAGTTCTTC.

V gene TRBV5-4 combines with J gene TRBJ1-2; no clear D. Deletions cut 2 bases from V and 8 bases from J, with 10 bases between. Germline assignment: CDR1 SGHNT and CDR2 YYREEE (reference sequence). This CDR3 has 12 residues. The CDR3 is CASSFHGGGYTF. The DNA for the CDR3 is TGTGCCAGCAGCTTTCACGGCGGGGGCTACACCTTC.

The genes are TRBV10-3 and TRBJ1-5; 9 positions agree with TRBD1. Germline trimming cut 5 bases from V and 3 bases from J; bases unmatched to any gene: 5. The CDR3 is made up of 15 amino acids. Germline assignment: CDR1 ENHRY and CDR2 SYGVKD. The CDR3 loop is CAISRTGAINQPQHF. The CDR3 coding sequence is TGTGCCATCAGTAGGACAGGGGCGATCAATCAGCCCCAGCATTTT.

The chain is built from TRBV6-5 and TRBJ2-7, with a weak D call TRBD1 (6 bases). Germline CDR1 reads MNHEY; CDR2 reads SVGAGI. Trimming left V 6 bases short and J 0 bases short, with 15 bases between. CDR3 length equals 15 residues. CDR3: CASSRSGGGSYEQYF. CDR3 coding DNA: TGTGCCAGCAGCCGAAGTGGGGGCGGCTCCTACGAGCAGTACTTC.

The gene calls are TRBV9 and TRBJ2-1; 9 nucleotides line up with TRBD2. Germline values: CDR1 SGDLS, CDR2 YYNGEE. The CDR3 is 15 amino acids. Unmatched junction bases numbered 4, after V lost 2 bases and J lost 4 bases. In DNA, the CDR3 is TGTGCCAGCAGCGTCAGCGGGGGGAAATACAATGAGCAGTTCTTC. This translates into CASSVSGGKYNEQFF.

This rearrangement joins TRBV27 to TRBJ2-7; 11 nucleotides match TRBD2. V lost 6 bases, J lost 2 bases, and 21 bases stayed unmatched. The CDR3 has 20 amino acids. Germline values: CDR1 MNHEY, CDR2 SMNVEV (reference sequence). This CDR3 is CASRQLSGLAADTATYEQYF. In DNA form, the CDR3 reads TGTGCCAGCAGACAACTATCGGGACTAGCGGCAGATACGGCAACCTACGAGCAGTACTTC.